This entry lists 15 T cell receptor beta chains sequenced from one sample in a study of human T cells and chemical hapten exposure. Using its own MiXCR run on the RACE reads, TCRdb lists one record per CDR3 protein. The sample lists about 31,000 distinct CDR3 sequences, 6.5% to 9% occurring once. The time point here: healthy volunteer bleed at 2 weeks. The authors' total RNA extraction used unfractionated whole blood. Sequenced: whole blood. The source of these receptors is a human donor in good health. Some clones in this sample may be carry-over from other donors' samples.

The genes are TRBV11-2 and TRBJ2-3; 12 bases are a match to TRBD2. Germline V lookup: CDR1 SGHAT, CDR2 FQNNGV. The CDR3 runs to 15 residues. Unmatched junction bases numbered 6, after V lost 6 bases and J lost 5 bases. For the CDR3, the DNA is TGTGCCAGCAGACGAGGACTAGCGGGACAAGATACGCAGTATTTT. It yields the protein CASRRGLAGQDTQYF.

V is TRBV5-6 and J is TRBJ1-1, with 9 bases aligning to TRBD1. Germline V gives CDR1 SGHDT, CDR2 YYEEEE. The junction had 23 bases not matched to a gene; V was cut back by 9 bases and J by 5 bases. The CDR3 covers 18 residues. CDR3 protein: CATKFRGPPGQGWTEAFF. The CDR3 DNA reads TGTGCCACTAAATTCCGGGGCCCGCCGGGACAGGGCTGGACTGAAGCTTTCTTT.

The V and J genes are TRBV29-1 and TRBJ2-1; 8 bases fit TRBD2. Germline V lookup: CDR1 SQVTM, CDR2 ANQGSEA. V lost 4 bases, J lost 8 bases, and 13 bases stayed unmatched. This CDR3 region has 15 residues. The CDR3: CSVAGGGGRTHEQFF. CDR3 in DNA: TGCAGCGTTGCGGGGGGGGGAGGGCGAACCCATGAGCAGTTCTTC.

Many counts were recorded for this clonotype. V gene TRBV28 combines with J gene TRBJ2-1; weak D call: TRBD2 (5 bases). CDR1 and CDR2 from the germline V gene are MDHEN and SYDVKM. The CDR3 loop spans 16 amino acids. V lost 4 bases and J lost 0, with 13 bases in between. The DNA of the CDR3 is TGTGCCAGCAGTTCTCAGCGGTGGTACTCCTACAATGAGCAGTTCTTC. Amino acid sequence: CASSSQRWYSYNEQFF.

This clonotype was counted a few times. The V gene is TRBV9, the J gene TRBJ2-2; 7 bases line up with TRBD2. CDR3 length: 18 residues. Per germline, CDR1 SGDLS and CDR2 YYNGEE. V was clipped by 0 bases and J by 0 bases; unmatched bases: 8. The CDR3 DNA reads TGTGCCAGCAGCGTAGGGCCCAGCGGGATGACGAACACCGGGGAGCTGTTTTTT. It is translated as CASSVGPSGMTNTGELFF. The entire variable domain, with the rest obtained from reference TRBV9 and TRBJ2-2, is as follows: DSGVTQTPKHLITATGQRVTLRCSPRSGDLSVYWYQQSLDQGLQFLIQYYNGEERAKGNILERFSAQQFPDLHSELNLSSLELGDSALYFCASSVGPSGMTNTGELFFGEGSRLTVL.

This clonotype showed up many times. The rearrangement uses TRBV5-6 and TRBJ2-2, with TRBD1 as a possible D gene (6 bases). Trimming cost V 0 bases and J 1 base, with 7 bases left between them. This CDR3 is built from 15 residues. Germline-derived CDR1 and CDR2 are SGHDT and YYEEEE. CDR3 residues: CASSLGTVNTGELFF. The CDR3 DNA sequence: TGTGCCAGCAGCTTGGGGACAGTGAACACCGGGGAGCTGTTTTTT. Full variable domain (remainder filled in from reference TRBV5-6 and TRBJ2-2): DAGVTQSPTHLIKTRGQQVTLRCSPKSGHDTVSWYQQALGQGPQFIFQYYEEEERQRGNFPDRFSGHQFPNYSSELNVNALLLGDSALYLCASSLGTVNTGELFFGEGSRLTVL.

This clonotype was seen more than once but under ten times. This rearrangement joins TRBV6-5 to TRBJ1-3; 8 nucleotides align to TRBD1. Trimming took 9 bases from V and 1 from J; bases not matched to a gene: 5. This CDR3 has 14 residues. CDR1 MNHEY and CDR2 SVGAGI come from the germline V gene. DNA of the CDR3: TGTGCCAGTAGGAGACAGGGGTCTGGAAACACCATATATTTT. It specifies CASRRQGSGNTIYF.

This clonotype showed up just a few times. The chain links TRBV20-1 to TRBJ2-1; TRBD2 matches 9 bases. The CDR3 covers 17 residues. J gave up 4 bases and V 4 bases, and 14 bases lay outside the gene matches. CDR1 DFQATT and CDR2 SNEGSKA come from the germline V gene (reference sequence). The CDR3 is CSAIYFSGRVSYNEQFF. The CDR3 region has the DNA TGCAGTGCTATCTACTTTAGCGGGAGAGTGTCGTACAATGAGCAGTTCTTC.

This clonotype was observed many times. The chain couples TRBV12-3 or TRBV12-4 to TRBJ1-3, with D unresolved. V shed 6 bases and J shed 4 bases, with 19 bases lying between them. The CDR3 length is 16 residues. This chain's CDR3 is CASSTFSGGLGNTIYF. The CDR3 DNA is TGTGCCAGCAGCACATTCTCCGGTGGTTTGGGAAACACCATATATTTT.

The chain uses TRBV4-1 and TRBJ1-2, with a weak D call TRBD1 (6 bases). The CDR3 has 14 amino acids. Germline loops: CDR1 MGHRA, CDR2 YSYEKL. V lost 2 bases, J lost 3 bases, and 10 bases lay in between. CDR3 DNA: TGCGCCAGCAGCCAATCAAGGGGGGACTATGGCTACACCTTC. Its protein product is CASSQSRGDYGYTF.

This clonotype occurred once. This may come from a read error, since a much larger clone is one base off. The chain is built from TRBV6-2 or TRBV6-3 and TRBJ2-7, with unresolved D. The CDR3 covers 12 residues. Germline V CDR1 and CDR2: MNHEY, SVGEGT. CDR3 region: CASSFGSYKQYF. For the CDR3, the DNA is TGTGCCAGCAGTTTCGGGTCCTACAAGCAGTACTTC.

A few counts support this clonotype. The J gene is TRBJ2-2, the V gene TRBV4-1; D is possibly TRBD2 (6 bases). The CDR3 runs to 16 residues. V gave up 1 base and J gave up 4 bases, with 13 bases separating them. Germline lookup yields CDR1 MGHRA and CDR2 YSYEKL. CDR3 amino acids: CASSQAQAGRTGELFF. In DNA, the CDR3 is TGCGCCAGCAGCCAAGCTCAAGCGGGCCGCACCGGGGAGCTGTTTTTT.

The chain is built from TRBV10-3 and TRBJ2-7; 9 bases line up with TRBD1. CDR3 length: 16 residues. The junction had 6 bases not matched to a gene; V was cut back by 1 base and J by 2 bases. Germline CDR1 and CDR2: ENHRY and SYGVKD. The CDR3 reads CAISEYQGQGTYEQYF. The CDR3 coding sequence is TGTGCCATCAGTGAGTACCAGGGACAGGGAACCTACGAGCAGTACTTC.

The V call is TRBV2, the J call TRBJ2-1; a weak D match, TRBD2 (5 bases). In germline, CDR1 is SNHLY, CDR2 FYNNEI. V lost 2 bases and J lost 8, with 16 bases in between. The CDR3 length is 15 residues. CDR3: CASSERGPPFDEQFF. For the CDR3, the DNA is TGTGCCAGCAGTGAACGCGGGCCCCCCTTCGATGAGCAGTTCTTC.

Points on this clonotype: A read error is possible here, since a much larger clone lies one base away. The chain employs TRBV6-4 and TRBJ2-3, with TRBD2 matching 12 bases. The germline CDR1 and CDR2 sequences are MRHNA and SNTAGT. The CDR3 is 16 residues long. The CDR3 bases are TGTGCCAGAAGTGACTCGGCTAGCGGGGGGGCCGAGCCGCAGTATTTT. Translated: CARSDSASGGAEPQYF.